The 22 T cell receptor beta chains below come from one sample, sequenced in a study of T cell responses to AZD1222 COVID-19 vaccine. This table comes from immunoSEQ multiplex PCR, and its TCRdb copy is limited to in-frame clones, with some not included. The sample has roughly 140,000 clones, 90% to 95% seen once. The sample here was peripheral blood, taken 28 days after the second AZD1222 dose. The receptor source for this set is an adult who received the AZD1222 COVID-19 vaccine.

J is TRBJ2-3 and V is TRBV18; D assignment may be TRBD1 or TRBD2 (6 bases each). The CDR3 length is 15 residues. Trimming took off 4 bases at V and 3 bases at J, with 14 bases between the two ends. Germline V gives CDR1 KGHSH, CDR2 LQKENI. Here the CDR3 reads CASSLMKGGTDTQYF. The CDR3 nucleotides read TGTGCCAGCTCACTTATGAAGGGGGGTACAGATACGCAGTATTTT.

This chain links TRBV4-2 with TRBJ1-5, with D uncertain. The ends were cut back, 0 bases at V and 6 bases at J, with 3 bases in the middle. The germline V gene encodes CDR1 LGHNA and CDR2 YNFKEQ. The CDR3 covers 12 residues. The CDR3 spells CASSQDSQPQHF. The CDR3 DNA reads as TGTGCCAGCAGCCAAGACAGTCAGCCCCAGCATTTT.

The chain is built from TRBV9 and TRBJ2-2; weak D call: TRBD1 (6 bases). The germline V gene encodes CDR1 SGDLS and CDR2 YYNGEE. The CDR3 spans 16 residues. Trimming shortened V by 3 bases and J by 1 base, and 13 bases separated the two germline ends. CDR3 loop: CASSGPRGWNTGELFF. In DNA, the CDR3 is TGTGCCAGCAGCGGACCCAGGGGCTGGAACACCGGGGAGCTGTTTTTT. Full variable domain (outside the CDR3, taken from reference TRBV9 and TRBJ2-2): DSGVTQTPKHLITATGQRVTLRCSPRSGDLSVYWYQQSLDQGLQFLIQYYNGEERAKGNILERFSAQQFPDLHSELNLSSLELGDSALYFCASSGPRGWNTGELFFGEGSRLTVL.

The chain combines TRBV4-2 with TRBJ2-1, with 7 positions matching TRBD2. In germline, CDR1 is LGHNA, CDR2 YNFKEQ. V lost 1 base to trimming and J lost 10 bases; unmatched junction nucleotides: 7. CDR3 length: 14 residues. The CDR3 nucleotides read TGTGCCAGCAGCCAAGGCGTACTAGCGACAGAGCAGTTCTTC. This codes for CASSQGVLATEQFF.

V and J are TRBV10-3 and TRBJ2-1; TRBD2 might be the D (6 bases). V was trimmed by 0 bases and J by 9 bases, leaving 12 bases between them. The germline gives CDR1 ENHRY, CDR2 SYGVKD. The CDR3 length is 14 residues. As DNA, the CDR3 is TGTGCCATCAGTGAGTCGGGAGGAACAGCTGAGCAGTTCTTC. Its protein is CAISESGGTAEQFF.

This clone was detected only a few times. V usage is TRBV5-5 and J usage is TRBJ1-1, with a possible D match to TRBD1 (5 bases). Trimming left V 0 bases short and J 6 bases short, with 9 bases between. The CDR3 has 13 residues. Germline V lookup: CDR1 SGHKS, CDR2 YYEKEE (reference sequence). CDR3 in amino acids: CASSLAGFAEAFF. CDR3 sequence (DNA): TGTGCCAGCAGCTTGGCAGGGTTTGCTGAAGCTTTCTTT.

This rearrangement joins TRBV11-2 to TRBJ1-3; D unclear. Germline CDR1 and CDR2: SGHAT and FQNNGV. Trimming pared 4 bases from V and 7 bases from J, leaving 14 bases between. The CDR3 runs to 14 residues. CDR3 in amino acids: CASSSFTNRNTIYF. The DNA of the CDR3 is TGTGCCAGCAGCTCGTTCACCAACCGCAACACCATATATTTT.

The V and J genes are TRBV5-1 and TRBJ1-1; D not resolved. The CDR3 covers 14 residues. Germline assignment: CDR1 SGHRS and CDR2 YFSETQ. V lost 0 bases and J lost 5, with 11 bases in between. The CDR3, as DNA: TGCGCCAGCAGCTTGGGCCCCCGAGGGACTGAAGCTTTCTTT. Amino acids: CASSLGPRGTEAFF.

The chain is built from TRBV20-1 and TRBJ2-3, with 7 bases that match TRBD1. The CDR3 consists of 11 residues. Germline V gives CDR1 DFQATT, CDR2 SNEGSKA (reference sequence). V lost 6 bases and J lost 6; bases outside the gene matches: 3. The CDR3 nucleotides read TGCAGTGCAGAGACAGGGGATACGCAGTATTTT. Its translation: CSAETGDTQYF.

The gene calls are TRBV27 and TRBJ1-2; D may be TRBD1 (5 bases). The CDR3 covers 13 residues. CDR1 is MNHEY and CDR2 is SMNVEV in the germline V gene (reference sequence). Trimming shortened V by 0 bases and J by 8 bases, and 10 bases separated the two germline ends. The CDR3 coding sequence is TGTGCCAGCAGTTTATCGGGGGGGAGCGGCTACACCTTC. As protein: CASSLSGGSGYTF.

The chain is built from TRBV28 and TRBJ2-1, with D perhaps matching TRBD1 (6 bases). Germline-derived CDR1 and CDR2 are MDHEN and SYDVKM. This CDR3 region has 15 residues. With 5 bases removed from V and 3 bases from J, the gap between germline ends came to 14 bases. CDR3 sequence (DNA): TGTGCCAGCAGTCGAGTGACAGGAGTCTACAATGAGCAGTTCTTC. Translation: CASSRVTGVYNEQFF.

The V gene is TRBV30, the J gene TRBJ2-1; 7 bases agree with TRBD2. Per germline, CDR1 GTSNPN and CDR2 SVGIG (reference sequence). V shed 3 bases and J 9 bases; nucleotides not matched to a gene: 14. This CDR3 is built from 15 residues. The CDR3 loop is CAWSRTGTMTVEQFF. As DNA, the CDR3 is TGTGCCTGGAGCCGGACCGGGACTATGACAGTTGAGCAGTTCTTC.

The chain uses TRBV5-1 and TRBJ2-5; tentative D call: TRBD1 (5 bases). Trimming removed 0 bases at V and 2 bases at J, with 5 bases between. The CDR3 totals 13 residues. The germline V gene has CDR1 SGHRS and CDR2 YFSETQ. CDR3 DNA: TGCGCCAGCAGCTTGGGACAGCAAGAGACCCAGTACTTC. Translated: CASSLGQQETQYF.

The CDR3 reads CATTGLGNTEAFF. The CDR3 DNA reads TGTGCCACGACAGGGCTCGGAAACACTGAAGCTTTCTTT. This chain uses TRBV6-5 with TRBJ1-1; TRBD1 matches 7 bases. After removal of 10 bases from V and 2 bases from J, the junction contained 7 bases not matched to a gene. This CDR3 region has 13 residues. Germline V gene lookup returns CDR1 MNHEY and CDR2 SVGAGI.

V is TRBV5-8 and J is TRBJ1-6; 7 nucleotides line up with TRBD1. The CDR3 is made up of 16 amino acids. Looked up from germline, CDR1 is SGHTS and CDR2 is YDEGEE. With 1 base clipped from V and 1 base from J, the junction kept 2 bases outside the gene matches. The CDR3 nucleotides are TGTGCCAGCAGCTTGTACAGGGGTTCCTATAATTCACCCCTCCACTTT. It yields the protein CASSLYRGSYNSPLHF.

V and J are TRBV5-1 and TRBJ2-5, with a possible D match to TRBD2 (6 bases). Germline CDR1 and CDR2: SGHRS and YFSETQ. The CDR3 has 13 amino acids. The V end lost 4 bases, the J end lost 5 bases, and 12 bases lay between the germline ends. The CDR3 here is CASSRYGSETQYF. For the CDR3, the DNA is TGCGCCAGCAGCCGCTACGGGAGCGAGACCCAGTACTTC.

Only one count was recorded for this clone. This sequence joins TRBV19 and TRBJ1-1, with a possible D match to TRBD1 (5 bases). The CDR3 covers 16 residues. Germline lookup yields CDR1 LNHDA and CDR2 SQIVND (reference sequence). Trimming cost V 1 base and J 0 bases, with 12 bases left between them. The CDR3 spells CASSIGGARMNTEAFF. DNA for the CDR3: TGTGCCAGTAGTATAGGAGGGGCCAGGATGAACACTGAAGCTTTCTTT. Full variable domain (rest looked up from reference TRBV19 and TRBJ1-1): DGGITQSPKYLFRKEGQNVTLSCEQNLNHDAMYWYRQDPGQGLRLIYYSQIVNDFQKGDIAEGYSVSREKKESFPLTVTSAQKNPTAFYLCASSIGGARMNTEAFFGQGTRLTVV.

The chain is built from TRBV19 and TRBJ1-1, with no clear D. The germline V gene has CDR1 LNHDA and CDR2 SQIVND (reference sequence). The length of the CDR3 is 15 residues. V was shortened by 7 bases and J by 4 bases, with 19 bases between the two germline ends. CDR3 amino acids: CASTLALGWGTEAFF. CDR3 coding DNA: TGTGCCAGTACTCTGGCCCTAGGTTGGGGCACTGAAGCTTTCTTT.

J is TRBJ1-2 and V is TRBV12-3 or TRBV12-4; TRBD1 matches at 7 bases. The CDR3 extends over 11 amino acids. Trimming at V came to 8 bases and at J to 8 bases, leaving 5 bases not matched to a gene. CDR3 amino acids: CASGGGLGYTF. The CDR3 bases are TGTGCCAGCGGAGGGGGCCTCGGCTACACCTTC.

The chain couples TRBV30 to TRBJ1-1; TRBD1 agrees at 8 bases. Germline CDR1 reads GTSNPN; CDR2 reads SVGIG (reference sequence). With 8 bases clipped from V and 10 bases from J, the junction kept 15 bases outside the gene matches. The CDR3 runs 13 residues. CDR3: CAGGAGGSIGAFF. The CDR3 coding sequence is TGTGCCGGGGGGGCAGGGGGCTCCATAGGAGCTTTCTTT.

The chain is built from TRBV7-2 and TRBJ1-4; 9 bases are a match to TRBD1. The CDR3 extends over 18 amino acids. V shed 3 bases and J 3 bases; nucleotides not matched to a gene: 11. Germline CDR1 is SGHTA and CDR2 is FQGNSA. The CDR3 here is CASSFNRGQGRSNEKLFF. DNA for the CDR3: TGTGCCAGCAGCTTTAATCGGGGACAGGGCAGGTCTAATGAAAAACTGTTTTTT.

This chain links TRBV6-5 with TRBJ1-3, with TRBD1 matching over 7 bases. V lost 5 bases, J lost 2 bases, and 6 bases stayed unmatched. In germline, CDR1 is MNHEY, CDR2 SVGAGI. The CDR3 has 15 amino acids. This CDR3 is CASSIGTAAGNTIYF. CDR3 DNA: TGTGCCAGCAGTATCGGGACAGCTGCTGGAAACACCATATATTTT.